The rows below give T cell receptor beta chains drawn from one sample of a study of vaccination and CD4 T cells after COVID-19. TCRdb reprocessed the PCR reads with MiXCR, giving one entry per CDR3 protein. In the table there are about 15,000 distinct CDR3 sequences, approximately 53% of which are singletons. These receptors' antigens are unknown. The source material was CD4+ T cells from blood, cultured in vitro. These receptors came from a human donor who had recovered from COVID-19. The CDR3 runs from the conserved cysteine through the conserved F or W. Each record gives: D gene, V gene, clone size, J gene, CDR3 DNA, CDR3 protein. The D gene is left open where the match is weak. Where a row states a size, it is once, few, many or the class of an expanded clone; other rows omit it.

-	TRBV6-1	-	TRBJ2-7	TGTGCCAGCAGTGAAAGGGGCCTCTCCTACGAGCAGTACTTC	CASSERGLSYEQYF
-	TRBV18	few	TRBJ2-3	TGTGCCAGCTCACCACCGAGTGGGGTGGATACGCAGTATTTT	CASSPPSGVDTQYF
-	TRBV6-5	-	TRBJ1-6	TGTGCCAGCAGTTACCCCAGGGTTGCGAATTCACCCCTCCACTTT	CASSYPRVANSPLHF
-	TRBV20-1	few	TRBJ1-2	TGCAGTGCTATCAGTCAGGGGAACTATGGCTACACCTTC	CSAISQGNYGYTF
TRBD2	TRBV28	-	TRBJ2-4	TGTGCCAGCAACTCCAATGGGGGGGGGACAAACATTCAGTACTTC	CASNSNGGGTNIQYF
TRBD1	TRBV6-1	-	TRBJ1-2	TGTGCCAGCAGCAACCGACAGGGTGGTTTGGTGAACTATGGCTACACCTTC	CASSNRQGGLVNYGYTF
-	TRBV19	-	TRBJ2-1	TGTGCCAGCGGGAGTTTCAATCCCAATGAGCAGTTCTTC	CASGSFNPNEQFF
TRBD2	TRBV20-1	few	TRBJ2-3	TGCAGTGCTGAGTATCGCCTAGCGGGAGAAGCAGATACGCAGTATTTT	CSAEYRLAGEADTQYF
TRBD1	TRBV4-3	-	TRBJ1-4	TGCGCCAGCAGCCAATTACAGGGGCTTGCTAATGAAAAACTGTTTTTT	CASSQLQGLANEKLFF
-	TRBV2	once	TRBJ2-3	TGTGCCAGCATGGGGGAATCCGATACGCAGTATTTT	CASMGESDTQYF
-	TRBV20-1	-	TRBJ1-5	TGCAGTGCTGGGGGAGGTAGCAATCAGCCCCAGCATTTT	CSAGGGSNQPQHF
TRBD1	TRBV11-3	few	TRBJ2-7	TGTGCCAGCAGCGTTAGACAGGGTTTGAGGCTCTACGAGCAGTACTTC	CASSVRQGLRLYEQYF
TRBD1	TRBV7-2	-	TRBJ2-2	TGTGCCAGCAAGGGACAGGGGGGCGCGGACACCGGGGAGCTGTTTTTT	CASKGQGGADTGELFF
-	TRBV11-3	-	TRBJ2-5	TGTGCCAGCAGCTTAGGTTTTTCCGGCAGAGAGACCCAGTACTTC	CASSLGFSGRETQYF
TRBD2	TRBV5-4	-	TRBJ2-7	TGTGCCAGCAGCTCGCCCCCAGGAGCGGGGCGAACCTACGAGCAGTACTTC	CASSSPPGAGRTYEQYF
TRBD1	TRBV2	few	TRBJ2-6	TGTGCCAGCTACCTGGGACAGACCTCTGGGGCCAACGTCCTGACTTTC	CASYLGQTSGANVLTF
-	TRBV6-5	few	TRBJ1-2	TGTGCCAGCAGTTACCACCTTGGGAGAGATGATGACTATGGCTACACCTTC	CASSYHLGRDDDYGYTF
-	TRBV6-2/TRBV6-3	-	TRBJ2-5	TGTGCCAGCAGTTACCTAGACCCGGATCAAGAGACCCAGTACTTC	CASSYLDPDQETQYF
-	TRBV24-1	few	TRBJ2-7	TGTGCCACCAGTGATCCCGGGAAGTACGAGCAGTACTTC	CATSDPGKYEQYF
-	TRBV7-2	few	TRBJ1-5	TGTGCCAGCAGCTTAGGCCACCCGCCCCAGCATTTT	CASSLGHPPQHF
-	TRBV6-5	-	TRBJ1-2	TGTGCCAGCAGTTACTCTACAGAAGGCTACACCTTC	CASSYSTEGYTF
-	TRBV7-6	-	TRBJ1-3	TGTGCCAGCAGCTTGGGCAGTGGAAACACCATATATTTT	CASSLGSGNTIYF
-	TRBV28	-	TRBJ1-1	TGTGCCAGCAGTTTCGGACCCGTGAACACTGAAGCTTTCTTT	CASSFGPVNTEAFF
TRBD1	TRBV5-1	-	TRBJ2-7	TGCGCCAGCAGCTTGACAGGGGCCCCCTTCTACGAGCAGTACTTC	CASSLTGAPFYEQYF
TRBD2	TRBV7-3	few	TRBJ2-1	TGTGCCAGCAGCTCAGGCCTAGCGGGAGGATTTAGTGAGCAGTTCTTC	CASSSGLAGGFSEQFF
-	TRBV5-4	once	TRBJ1-1	TGTGCCAGCAGCTTTCCCGGACAGCGAAGGACTGAAGCTTTCTTT	CASSFPGQRRTEAFF
TRBD1	TRBV24-1	-	TRBJ1-2	TGTGCCACCAGTGATGCAATTGCCGGGACAGGCTATGGCTACACCTTC	CATSDAIAGTGYGYTF
TRBD1	TRBV6-2/TRBV6-3	-	TRBJ1-1	TGTGCCAGCAGACCCGCTCCGGGACAGGGGGGAAACACTGAAGCTTTCTTT	CASRPAPGQGGNTEAFF
TRBD1	TRBV12-5	few	TRBJ1-5	TGTGCTAGTGGCTGGGACAGGGATCAGCCCCAGCATTTT	CASGWDRDQPQHF
TRBD1	TRBV29-1	-	TRBJ1-1	TGCAGCGTTGAAACGGCAGGGGGGACTGAAGCTTTCTTT	CSVETAGGTEAFF
-	TRBV2	-	TRBJ2-7	TGTGCCAGCAGTGAAAGTTACCACGAGCAGTACTTC	CASSESYHEQYF
-	TRBV19	-	TRBJ1-2	TGTGCCAGTAGTATTTATGGCAGGGACAATGGCTACACCTTC	CASSIYGRDNGYTF
-	TRBV7-2	few	TRBJ1-2	TGTGCCAGCAGGCGTCGGAGGGGAGGCTACACCTTC	CASRRRRGGYTF
TRBD2	TRBV7-9	-	TRBJ2-5	TGTGCCAGCACCGGGGGGTCGACGACCCAGTACTTC	CASTGGSTTQYF
-	TRBV7-6	few	TRBJ1-1	TGTGCCAGCAGAGACCCGGACAGGAACACTGAAGCTTTCTTT	CASRDPDRNTEAFF
-	TRBV20-1	few	TRBJ1-6	TGCAGTGCTAGAGAGGACAATAATTCACCCCTCCACTTT	CSAREDNNSPLHF
TRBD1	TRBV20-1	few	TRBJ1-3	TGCAGTGCTATGCGGACAGGGGACGGAAACACCATATATTTT	CSAMRTGDGNTIYF
-	TRBV11-2	few	TRBJ1-2	TGTGCCAGCAGCTTAGCAGGGGTGAGGGGCTACACCTTC	CASSLAGVRGYTF
-	TRBV6-1	-	TRBJ2-7	TGTGCCAGCAGTGTATCGACTAGGTACGAGCAGTACTTC	CASSVSTRYEQYF
-	TRBV20-1	-	TRBJ2-3	TGCAGTGCTAGAAACCCGAGTCGGGGAGATACGCAGTATTTT	CSARNPSRGDTQYF
-	TRBV19	-	TRBJ1-6	TGTGCCAGTAGTATGGTCCTTGGCTCCTATAATTCACCCCTCCACTTT	CASSMVLGSYNSPLHF
TRBD1	TRBV6-1	-	TRBJ1-2	TGTGCCAGCTGGACAGGGAACTATGGCTACACCTTC	CASWTGNYGYTF
TRBD2	TRBV6-5	-	TRBJ2-7	TGTGCCAGCAGTTACCGGGGACTAGCGGGAGGGCCCTCCTACGAGCAGTACTTC	CASSYRGLAGGPSYEQYF